This T cell receptor (beta chain) is from a study of chemoradiotherapy in HPV16-positive cancers. Study context: Candidate HPV-specific T-cell clones and common TCR motifs came from functional assays in a couple of HPV16-positive patients.

Generated by immunoSEQ multiplex PCR, the TCRdb table keeps only in-frame clones and is missing some. The sample records more than 2,000 clones, more than 70% being singletons. The V end was cut by 3 bases, the J end by 0 bases, with 15 bases between. This CDR3 is 17 amino acids long. The germline gives CDR1 SGHTA, CDR2 FQGNSA. The sequence was collected from a human donor with HPV-associated anogenital cancer. Specimen: tumor tissue, collected from a patient who underwent chemoradiotherapy. This chain links TRBV7-2 with TRBJ1-3; no clear D gene. As DNA, the CDR3 is TGTGCCAGCAGCTTCCGGAGTTTAGCCTTCTCTGGAAACACCATATATTTT. This codes for CASSFRSLAFSGNTIYF.